These 25 T cell receptor beta chains share one sample of origin, sequenced in a study of blood T cell repertoires in COVID-19. Libraries were prepared by immunoSEQ multiplex PCR; TCRdb keeps only in-frame clonotypes and omits some of them. Among 250,000 to 350,000 clones listed, under 85% were seen once. The sequencing input was peripheral blood. These receptor sequences come from a human donor with COVID-19, enrolled during active disease. The donor label of this sample is uncertain.

The rearrangement links TRBV6-5 to TRBJ1-1; TRBD1 might be the D (6 bases). Trimming pared 0 bases from V and 10 bases from J, leaving 15 bases between. CDR1 MNHEY and CDR2 SVGAGI come from the germline V gene. CDR3 length: 14 residues. CDR3 coding DNA: TGTGCCAGCAGTTACTCGACAGGTCCCCAAGGAGCTTTCTTT. This translates into CASSYSTGPQGAFF.

The DNA for the CDR3 is TGTGCCAGCAGGGTATCGCAGGGAGGTCAGCCCCAGCATTTT. Translation gives CASRVSQGGQPQHF. V and J are TRBV28 and TRBJ1-5, with D perhaps TRBD1 (5 bases). Trimming pared 6 bases from V and 6 bases from J, leaving 15 bases between. The CDR3 consists of 14 residues. CDR1 is MDHEN and CDR2 is SYDVKM in the germline V gene.

The gene calls are TRBV5-5 and TRBJ1-4; 10 bases align to TRBD1. CDR1 and CDR2 from the germline V gene are SGHKS and YYEKEE (reference sequence). This CDR3 is 16 amino acids long. Losses at the gene ends were 3 bases for V and 10 bases for J; bases not matched to a gene: 12. DNA of the CDR3: TGTGCCAGCAGCTCGGGTCTGGGACAGGGGTCGGGAAAACTGTTTTTT. This sequence encodes CASSSGLGQGSGKLFF.

This chain connects TRBV9 to TRBJ2-3; D is possibly TRBD2 (6 bases). The germline gives CDR1 SGDLS, CDR2 YYNGEE. The CDR3 contains 16 residues. The ends were cut back, 0 bases at V and 2 bases at J, with 13 bases in the middle. The CDR3 sequence: CASSVGPGEDTDTQYF. The CDR3 DNA reads TGTGCCAGCAGCGTAGGTCCGGGAGAAGACACAGATACGCAGTATTTT.

This chain uses TRBV19 with TRBJ1-3; a weak D match, TRBD1 (6 bases). Germline CDR1 and CDR2: LNHDA and SQIVND (reference sequence). Trimming removed 6 bases at V and 0 bases at J, with 9 bases between. The CDR3 extends over 14 amino acids. CDR3 sequence: CASSTGISGNTIYF. Written as DNA, the CDR3 is TGTGCCAGTAGCACAGGGATCTCTGGAAACACCATATATTTT.

The genes are TRBV5-4 and TRBJ1-2, with TRBD1 matching over 9 bases. The trim removed 3 bases at V and 5 bases at J, leaving 11 bases unmatched. The V gene's germline CDR1 is SGHNT and CDR2 YYREEE (reference sequence). The CDR3 contains 16 residues. CDR3 in amino acids: CASSSLRQGEGYGYTF. DNA for the CDR3: TGTGCCAGCAGCTCGCTTCGACAGGGGGAAGGGTATGGCTACACCTTC.

V gene TRBV7-2 combines with J gene TRBJ2-7; possible D gene TRBD2, 5 bases. Germline V CDR1 and CDR2: SGHTA, FQGNSA. The CDR3 is 15 amino acids. V dropped 1 base and J dropped 4 bases, with 14 bases sitting between them. CDR3 sequence (DNA): TGTGCCAGCAGCTTAGTGGTCGGGAACCCTTACGAGCAGTACTTC. It specifies CASSLVVGNPYEQYF.

The chain joins TRBV2 to TRBJ2-7; TRBD2 matches at 8 bases. Germline values: CDR1 SNHLY, CDR2 FYNNEI. The CDR3 runs 17 residues. Trimming removed 2 bases from V and 6 bases from J; junction bases left unmatched: 15. The CDR3 nucleotides read TGTGCCAGCAGTGAAAACCGGGAGGGGGGGAGTCGGGCCGAGCAGTACTTC. This translates into CASSENREGGSRAEQYF.

CDR3 in DNA: TGTGCCAGCAGCCCCTTGGGGGGGAACACCGGGGAGCTGTTTTTT. Protein sequence: CASSPLGGNTGELFF. This sequence joins TRBV7-2 and TRBJ2-2, with a weak D call TRBD2 (6 bases). With 5 bases removed from V and 1 base from J, the gap between germline ends came to 11 bases. The CDR3 totals 15 residues. Germline V gives CDR1 SGHTA, CDR2 FQGNSA.

V gene TRBV28 combines with J gene TRBJ1-5; 10 bases map to TRBD1. J lost 6 bases, V lost 8 bases, and 7 bases had no gene match. Looked up from germline, CDR1 is MDHEN and CDR2 is SYDVKM. The CDR3 sequence is 14 residues long. The CDR3 is CASQPTGGFQPQHF. The CDR3 DNA sequence: TGTGCCAGCCAGCCGACAGGGGGCTTTCAGCCCCAGCATTTT.

Only one count was recorded for this clone. The chain combines TRBV9 with TRBJ2-1; a possible D gene is TRBD2 (5 bases). The CDR3 is 13 residues long. V shed 4 bases and J shed 3 bases, with 8 bases lying between them. Germline-derived CDR1 and CDR2 are SGDLS and YYNGEE. In DNA, the CDR3 is TGTGCCAGCAGCAGTGGGAGCTACAATGAGCAGTTCTTC. Translation gives CASSSGSYNEQFF.

The rearrangement links TRBV28 to TRBJ1-2; a possible D gene is TRBD1 (5 bases). V lost 7 bases and J 4 bases, leaving 25 bases between the germline ends. Germline V gene data show CDR1 as MDHEN and CDR2 as SYDVKM. This CDR3 contains 17 residues. The CDR3: CASTPGTVDSSFYGYTF. The CDR3 region has the DNA TGTGCCAGCACCCCTGGAACGGTTGACAGCAGCTTCTATGGCTACACCTTC.

This clone was observed a few times. V gene TRBV29-1 combines with J gene TRBJ1-4, with a tentative D call TRBD1 (5 bases). Trimming left V 6 bases short and J 6 bases short, with 11 bases between. Germline values: CDR1 SQVTM, CDR2 ANQGSEA. There are 12 residues in the CDR3. CDR3 sequence: CSVRGDDEKLFF. The CDR3 DNA is TGCAGCGTCCGGGGGGATGATGAAAAACTGTTTTTT. The full variable domain, rest sourced from reference TRBV29-1 and TRBJ1-4, is SAVISQKPSRDICQRGTSLTIQCQVDSQVTMMFWYRQQPGQSLTLIATANQGSEATYESGFVIDKFPISRPNLTFSTLTVSNMSPEDSSIYLCSVRGDDEKLFFGSGTQLSVL.

This chain links TRBV3-1 (or the pseudogene TRBV3-2) with TRBJ1-1; D possibly corresponds to TRBD1 (6 bases). The CDR3 is made up of 14 amino acids. V dropped 6 bases and J dropped 4 bases, with 15 bases sitting between them. Germline values: CDR1 LGHDT, CDR2 YNNKEL (reference sequence). CDR3 bases: TGTGCCAGCAGTCGGGGGGGGCGACCCACTGAAGCTTTCTTT. Translation: CASSRGGRPTEAFF.

The chain has TRBV7-2 and TRBJ1-5; TRBD1 matches 8 bases. Trimming removed 4 bases from V and 7 bases from J; junction bases left unmatched: 6. The germline V gene has CDR1 SGHTA and CDR2 FQGNSA. The CDR3 length is 14 residues. The CDR3 DNA sequence: TGTGCCAGCAGCTCTTCAGGGGGCAGGCAGCCCCAGCATTTT. Protein: CASSSSGGRQPQHF.

Regarding this clone: The germline gene is not matched at one end of the junction; a read error may be the cause. This chain connects TRBV19 to TRBJ1-1; maybe TRBD1 (6 bases). CDR3 size: 16 residues. The germline gives CDR1 LNHDA, CDR2 SQIVND (reference sequence). The CDR3 DNA follows: TGTGCAAGTACCGGACAGAAGTTGGGCTCTGCCCCTGAAGCTTTCTTT. Translating it yields CASTGQKLGSAPEAFF.

The rearrangement links TRBV5-8 to TRBJ1-2; tentative D call: TRBD1 (5 bases). V lost 2 bases and J lost 3, with 17 bases in between. The CDR3 runs to 16 residues. CDR1 is SGHTS, CDR2 YDEGEE, per germline. In nucleotides, the CDR3 is TGTGCCAGCAGCTTCACGGGCCGGGGGGGTGACTATGGCTACACCTTC. Translating gives CASSFTGRGGDYGYTF. Full variable domain (rest looked up from reference TRBV5-8 and TRBJ1-2): EAGVTQSPTHLIKTRGQQATLRCSPISGHTSVYWYQQALGLGLQFLLWYDEGEERNRGNFPPRFSGRQFPNYSSELNVNALELEDSALYLCASSFTGRGGDYGYTFGSGTRLTVV.

Written as DNA, the CDR3 is TGTGCCATCGGGGAATCCCCCGACAGAAGGAATGAAAAACTGTTTTTT. Residues: CAIGESPDRRNEKLFF. The J gene is TRBJ1-4, the V gene TRBV10-3, with D maybe TRBD1 (5 bases). CDR1 ENHRY and CDR2 SYGVKD come from the germline V gene. This CDR3 comprises 16 residues. V was shortened by 8 bases and J by 5 bases, with 21 bases between the two germline ends.

V and J are TRBV18 and TRBJ2-7; 12 nucleotides agree with TRBD2. The CDR3 covers 15 residues. Germline loops: CDR1 KGHSH, CDR2 LQKENI. J was trimmed by 7 bases and V by 1 base; bases with no gene match: 5. The CDR3 nucleotides read TGTGCCAGCTCACCACGGGAGACTAGCGGGGGAGAGCAGTACTTC. This codes for CASSPRETSGGEQYF.

The table lists this clone with a few counts. Here the CDR3 DNA reads TGTGCCAGCAGCCAAGATAAATTGAACACTGAAGCTTTCTTT. Translated: CASSQDKLNTEAFF. V gene TRBV4-2 combines with J gene TRBJ1-1; D is uncertain. The CDR3 is 14 residues long. Germline V CDR1 and CDR2: LGHNA, YNFKEQ. Trimming stripped 0 bases from V and 0 bases from J, with 5 bases between.

This chain links TRBV19 with TRBJ2-2; 9 bases align to TRBD2. V gave up 6 bases and J gave up 9 bases; unmatched junction bases: 8. The germline V gene encodes CDR1 LNHDA and CDR2 SQIVND (reference sequence). The CDR3 covers 14 residues. In DNA form, the CDR3 reads TGTGCCAGTAGACCAGCGGGAGGCCTCCGGGAGCTGTTTTTT. Its protein product is CASRPAGGLRELFF.

The J gene is TRBJ1-5, the V gene TRBV30, with 7 bases that match TRBD1. This CDR3 spans 12 amino acids. CDR1 and CDR2 from the germline V gene are GTSNPN and SVGIG (reference sequence). V shed 5 bases and J 9 bases; nucleotides not matched to a gene: 7. CDR3 in amino acids: CAWGQVVGPQHF. The CDR3 DNA follows: TGTGCCTGGGGACAGGTCGTCGGGCCCCAGCATTTT.

CDR3 nucleotides: TGTGCCAGCAGCCATCCTCGGGGACGGGAGGGCCGGGAGCAGTACTTC. It yields the protein CASSHPRGREGREQYF. V gene TRBV21-1 combines with J gene TRBJ2-7; the table's D call of TRBD2 was not tested on the DNA. TRBV21-1 is labeled a pseudogene. The CDR3 runs 16 residues.

The rearrangement joins TRBV7-8 to TRBJ2-1, with a weak D call TRBD2 (6 bases). This CDR3 has 15 amino acids. V was shortened by 0 bases and J by 7 bases, with 13 bases between the two germline ends. The germline V gene has CDR1 SGHVS and CDR2 FQNEAQ. The CDR3 bases are TGTGCCAGCAGCTTAGCGGTGGGACGGGGGAATGAGCAGTTCTTC. Residues: CASSLAVGRGNEQFF.

The J gene is TRBJ2-4, the V gene TRBV7-2; unclear D gene. The CDR3 is 15 residues long. V lost 1 base to trimming and J lost 5 bases, with 12 bases between them. In germline, CDR1 is SGHTA, CDR2 FQGNSA. The CDR3 spells CASSLGAPAENIQYF. DNA for the CDR3: TGTGCCAGCAGCTTAGGGGCCCCGGCAGAAAACATTCAGTACTTC.